These 26 T cell receptor beta chains were all obtained from the same sample, sequenced in a study of blood T cell repertoires in COVID-19. Profiling relied on immunoSEQ multiplex PCR, and the TCRdb table lists in-frame clones only, not all of them. The table records tens of thousands of clones, 84% of them present only once. Input material: peripheral blood. All receptors derive from a man between 50 and 59 years old with acute or convalescent COVID-19.

The CDR3 coding sequence is TGCGCCAGCAGCTTGAGGCGGGGCCAGAGCTCCTACAATGAGCAGTTCTTC. This gives the protein CASSLRRGQSSYNEQFF. This chain connects TRBV5-1 to TRBJ2-1, with D possibly matching TRBD2 (6 bases). The V and J ends lost 1 base and 0 bases respectively, with 14 bases between them. The CDR3 is 17 residues long. CDR1 SGHRS and CDR2 YFSETQ come from the germline V gene.

The chain links TRBV29-1 to TRBJ1-2; D perhaps matches TRBD1 (6 bases). CDR1 and CDR2 from the germline V gene are SQVTM and ANQGSEA. Trimming stripped 1 base from V and 3 bases from J, with 15 bases between. This CDR3 comprises 15 residues. This CDR3 is CSVEGGTGKYYGYTF. The CDR3 DNA is TGCAGCGTTGAAGGAGGCACAGGGAAGTACTATGGCTACACCTTC. Looking up the rest from reference TRBV29-1 and TRBJ1-2 gives the full variable domain: SAVISQKPSRDICQRGTSLTIQCQVDSQVTMMFWYRQQPGQSLTLIATANQGSEATYESGFVIDKFPISRPNLTFSTLTVSNMSPEDSSIYLCSVEGGTGKYYGYTFGSGTRLTVV.

The rearrangement uses TRBV19 and TRBJ2-4, with D possibly TRBD1 on 5 matching bases. Between the trimmed V and J ends, which lost 4 bases and 15 bases, there was a span of 19 bases. There are 13 residues in the CDR3. Germline V CDR1 and CDR2: LNHDA, SQIVND (reference sequence). DNA of the CDR3: TGTGCCAGTAGTAGTCAGGGCGCTTCAGAAACGTACTTC. Protein sequence: CASSSQGASETYF.

This chain connects TRBV4-2 to TRBJ1-3, with unresolved D. V lost 1 base, J lost 4 bases, and 8 bases lay in between. The germline gives CDR1 LGHNA, CDR2 YNFKEQ. The CDR3 is 14 amino acids. The CDR3 nucleotides are TGTGCCAGCAGCCAAGCAGGTGGGGGAAACACCATATATTTT. Its protein is CASSQAGGGNTIYF.

This chain connects TRBV18 to TRBJ2-3; 9 bases line up with TRBD2. The CDR3 sequence is 16 residues long. Germline V gives CDR1 KGHSH, CDR2 LQKENI. The junction had 5 bases not matched to a gene; V was cut back by 1 base and J by 3 bases. In DNA form, the CDR3 reads TGTGCCAGCTCACCACGAGCGGCGGGGGGGACAGATACGCAGTATTTT. Amino acid sequence: CASSPRAAGGTDTQYF.

This chain links TRBV28 with TRBJ1-5, with D possibly being TRBD1 (5 bases). Germline V gene lookup returns CDR1 MDHEN and CDR2 SYDVKM. The V and J ends lost 3 bases and 1 base respectively, with 10 bases between them. This CDR3 has 15 residues. As DNA, the CDR3 is TGTGCCAGCAGTTTTTGGGGGGTGAGCAATCAGCCCCAGCATTTT. Residues: CASSFWGVSNQPQHF.

The chain links TRBV18 to TRBJ2-3; TRBD1 is a possible D gene (5 bases). This CDR3 region has 12 residues. From germline, CDR1 is KGHSH and CDR2 LQKENI. Trimming left V 2 bases short and J 6 bases short, with 6 bases between. The CDR3 here is CASSPKGDTQYF. The CDR3 DNA follows: TGTGCCAGCTCACCAAAGGGGGATACGCAGTATTTT.

This chain joins TRBV28 and TRBJ1-1, with 9 bases lining up with TRBD1. The CDR3 totals 15 residues. Germline V lookup: CDR1 MDHEN, CDR2 SYDVKM. The V and J ends lost 5 bases and 6 bases, in that order; junction bases with no gene match: 10. The CDR3 region is CASSPGGQGSAEAFF. Here the CDR3 DNA reads TGTGCCAGCAGTCCGGGGGGACAGGGTAGTGCTGAAGCTTTCTTT.

The V and J genes are TRBV7-9 and TRBJ1-2; D call uncertain. Per germline, CDR1 SEHNR and CDR2 FQNEAQ (reference sequence). The V and J ends lost 5 bases and 3 bases respectively, with 13 bases between them. This CDR3 comprises 14 residues. Written as DNA, the CDR3 is TGTGCCAGCAGCAAAAGCGGAAGCGACTATGGCTACACCTTC. Translated, it gives CASSKSGSDYGYTF. The whole variable domain, filled in from reference TRBV7-9 and TRBJ1-2, reads DTGVSQNPRHKITKRGQNVTFRCDPISEHNRLYWYRQTLGQGPEFLTYFQNEAQLEKSRLLSDRFSAERPKGSFSTLEIQRTEQGDSAMYLCASSKSGSDYGYTFGSGTRLTVV.

This chain connects TRBV28 to TRBJ2-3; no firm D call. This CDR3 comprises 11 residues. Per germline, CDR1 MDHEN and CDR2 SYDVKM. V was trimmed by 7 bases and J by 6 bases, leaving 8 bases between them. The chain's CDR3 is CASTIGDTQYF. As DNA, the CDR3 is TGTGCCAGCACCATCGGGGATACGCAGTATTTT.

V gene TRBV19 combines with J gene TRBJ1-5; a possible D gene is TRBD1 (6 bases). The CDR3 totals 15 residues. Germline V gene lookup returns CDR1 LNHDA and CDR2 SQIVND (reference sequence). The ends were cut back, 5 bases at V and 4 bases at J, with 15 bases in the middle. The CDR3 reads CASSAQGRGNQPQHF. The CDR3 DNA sequence: TGTGCCAGTAGTGCGCAGGGGAGGGGAAATCAGCCCCAGCATTTT.

V usage is TRBV11-2 and J usage is TRBJ2-1; the D gene is possibly TRBD1 (5 bases). Per the germline V gene, CDR1 is SGHAT and CDR2 is FQNNGV. V dropped 2 bases and J dropped 8 bases, with 7 bases sitting between them. The CDR3 is 12 residues long. DNA for the CDR3: TGTGCCAGCAGCTTACAGGGTTATGAGCAGTTCTTC. It encodes CASSLQGYEQFF. The full variable domain, in which reference TRBV11-2 and TRBJ2-1 provide the parts outside the CDR3, is EAGVAQSPRYKIIEKRQSVAFWCNPISGHATLYWYQQILGQGPKLLIQFQNNGVVDDSQLPKDRFSAERLKGVDSTLKIQPAKLEDSAVYLCASSLQGYEQFFGPGTRLTVL.

CDR3 residues: CAIRGTGKSEKLFF. CDR3 DNA: TGTGCCATCAGGGGGACAGGGAAGTCTGAAAAACTGTTTTTT. The gene calls are TRBV10-3 and TRBJ1-4; 9 bases map to TRBD1. The CDR3 length is 14 residues. Unmatched junction bases numbered 6, after V lost 6 bases and J lost 7 bases. Looked up from germline, CDR1 is ENHRY and CDR2 is SYGVKD.

The table lists this clone with a few counts. The V call is TRBV19, the J call TRBJ1-6, with D tentatively TRBD1 (5 bases). CDR1 LNHDA and CDR2 SQIVND come from the germline V gene (reference sequence). The CDR3 totals 17 residues. The V and J ends lost 7 bases and 2 bases respectively, with 18 bases between them. CDR3 sequence (DNA): TGTGCCAGTATGGACGGGGGTGAAGGCCCCTATAATTCACCCCTCCACTTT. It specifies CASMDGGEGPYNSPLHF.

The gene calls are TRBV19 and TRBJ1-5, with 7 bases fitting TRBD1. V gave up 2 bases and J gave up 3 bases; unmatched junction bases: 4. The CDR3 length is 15 residues. Germline V gene lookup returns CDR1 LNHDA and CDR2 SQIVND (reference sequence). The DNA of the CDR3 is TGTGCCAGTAGTATACGTGGACAGGCCAATCAGCCCCAGCATTTT. This encodes CASSIRGQANQPQHF.

Only a few counts were recorded for this clone. This rearrangement joins TRBV7-9 to TRBJ2-7; D may be TRBD2 (6 bases). The CDR3 has 15 residues. Trimming pared 5 bases from V and 5 bases from J, leaving 19 bases between. Per germline, CDR1 SEHNR and CDR2 FQNEAQ (reference sequence). The CDR3 DNA reads as TGTGCCAGCAGCGACGGACCGCTTCGGAGGGACGAGCAGTACTTC. Its protein product is CASSDGPLRRDEQYF.

This clone was observed once. The V and J genes are TRBV5-4 and TRBJ2-5, with TRBD1 matching 7 bases. Germline V CDR1 and CDR2: SGHNT, YYREEE (reference sequence). V was pared by 5 bases and J by 3 bases, with 7 bases of the junction left unmatched. The CDR3 totals 14 residues. This CDR3 reads CASSHRGLEETQYF. The CDR3 nucleotides read TGTGCCAGCAGTCACAGGGGCTTGGAAGAGACCCAGTACTTC.

The gene calls are TRBV9 and TRBJ2-3; no clear D gene. The CDR3 is made up of 15 amino acids. Germline CDR1 is SGDLS and CDR2 is YYNGEE. Trimming took 0 bases from V and 0 from J, leaving 8 bases between them. The CDR3 is CASSVGLASTDTQYF. CDR3 sequence (DNA): TGTGCCAGCAGCGTAGGATTAGCCAGCACAGATACGCAGTATTTT.

CDR3 coding DNA: TGTGCCAGCAGCTCACCGGGGGTTATCTGGGGTTACGAGCAGTACTTC. This sequence encodes CASSSPGVIWGYEQYF. V and J are TRBV5-8 and TRBJ2-7; perhaps TRBD2 as D (6 bases). This CDR3 spans 16 amino acids. Germline CDR1 SGHTS, CDR2 YDEGEE. V lost 3 bases and J lost 4, with 20 bases in between.

V and J are TRBV15 and TRBJ1-5; the D gene is possibly TRBD1 (6 bases). Germline CDR1 LNHNV, CDR2 YYDKDF (reference sequence). V shed 5 bases and J shed 6 bases, with 14 bases lying between them. This CDR3 has 14 amino acids. The CDR3 region is CATSFTGLAQPQHF. Written as DNA, the CDR3 is TGTGCCACCAGCTTTACAGGGTTGGCTCAGCCCCAGCATTTT.

V is TRBV12-3 or TRBV12-4 and J is TRBJ2-5; 7 bases are a match to TRBD1. This CDR3 spans 13 amino acids. V shed 5 bases and J 1 base; nucleotides not matched to a gene: 1. CDR3 DNA sequence: TGTGCCAGCAGTGGGGACAGCCAAGAGACCCAGTACTTC. Its translation is CASSGDSQETQYF.

This chain joins TRBV7-9 and TRBJ2-3; D perhaps matches TRBD2 (6 bases). Trimming stripped 2 bases from V and 2 bases from J, with 14 bases between. The CDR3 contains 16 residues. Germline V lookup: CDR1 SEHNR, CDR2 FQNEAQ (reference sequence). DNA for the CDR3: TGTGCCAGCAGCTTACCCCGGGACTCCGCCACAGATACGCAGTATTTT. As protein: CASSLPRDSATDTQYF.

V is TRBV7-9 and J is TRBJ1-2; TRBD1 agrees at 9 bases. Trimming removed 6 bases from V and 8 bases from J; junction bases left unmatched: 16. There are 16 residues in the CDR3. Per germline, CDR1 SEHNR and CDR2 FQNEAQ (reference sequence). CDR3: CASSPSTGTGPPGYTF. The CDR3 DNA is TGTGCCAGCAGTCCTTCAACCGGGACAGGGCCGCCGGGCTACACCTTC.

V gene TRBV7-2 combines with J gene TRBJ2-1; TRBD2 matches at 8 bases. Germline trimming cut 4 bases from V and 2 bases from J; bases unmatched to any gene: 10. Looked up from germline, CDR1 is SGHTA and CDR2 is FQGNSA. The length of the CDR3 is 17 residues. For the CDR3, the DNA is TGTGCCAGCAGCTCGAGGTTTGGTAGCGGGGCCTACAATGAGCAGTTCTTC. It specifies CASSSRFGSGAYNEQFF.

The chain employs TRBV11-2 and TRBJ2-7, with a possible D match to TRBD1 (6 bases). The CDR3 runs to 14 residues. Germline CDR1 SGHAT, CDR2 FQNNGV. Trimming took off 4 bases at V and 3 bases at J, with 13 bases between the two ends. CDR3 sequence (DNA): TGTGCCAGCAGCTCAGGGACATTGAACTACGAGCAGTACTTC. This codes for CASSSGTLNYEQYF. The whole variable domain, filled in from reference TRBV11-2 and TRBJ2-7, reads EAGVAQSPRYKIIEKRQSVAFWCNPISGHATLYWYQQILGQGPKLLIQFQNNGVVDDSQLPKDRFSAERLKGVDSTLKIQPAKLEDSAVYLCASSSGTLNYEQYFGPGTRLTVT.

The rearrangement links TRBV28 to TRBJ2-2; 9 nucleotides align to TRBD2. The junction had 12 bases not matched to a gene; V was cut back by 5 bases and J by 5 bases. CDR1 and CDR2 from the germline V gene are MDHEN and SYDVKM. The CDR3 extends over 17 amino acids. CDR3 region: CASSGSRLAGRTGELFF. CDR3 DNA: TGTGCCAGCAGTGGTTCGAGGCTAGCGGGAAGGACCGGGGAGCTGTTTTTT.